This T cell receptor beta chain appears in the sequencing data of a study of blood T cells in healthy people across ages. This clonotype has only a few counts. Its antigen is not identified. V was clipped by 8 bases and J by 3 bases, with 17 bases between them. CDR3 length: 15 residues. The germline gives CDR1 SNHLY, CDR2 FYNNEI. Study-wide points: As naive T cell percentage varied, TCR beta diversity correlated strongly with it.

Next came a second PCR, run for about 7 to 12 cycles, which used a sample-barcoded 5' primer along with a J-beta primer mix. Each cDNA molecule, via a template-switch adaptor with 12 random nucleotides, was tagged. TCRdb reanalysed the 5' RACE reads using MiXCR and keeps one entry per CDR3 protein. Seen here are 700,000 to 850,000 distinct CDR3 sequences, 35% to 40% observed once, and the top ten hold about an eighth. The clonotype originates from a man aged 18 to 30 in good health. V gene TRBV2 combines with J gene TRBJ2-4, with unresolved D. Sequencing input: blood. CDR3 nucleotides: TGTGCCAGCCGGAATATGGCGGTGGGCAAAAACATTCAGTACTTC. Protein sequence: CASRNMAVGKNIQYF.